Following are 22 T cell receptor beta chains from one sample sequenced in a study of T-cell memory formation after mild COVID-19. TCRdb passed the 5' RACE reads through MiXCR, listing each CDR3 protein once. This sample has 150,000 to 200,000 distinct CDR3 sequences, with about a fifth found just once. The sample taken for sequencing was PBMCs or a T cell subset sorted from them (not recorded which). The origin of the receptors is an adult woman who had mild COVID-19 (a few samples of this study predate the infection). Cell type and time point are not known.

The chain couples TRBV7-9 to TRBJ1-1; D unclear. Trimming left V 5 bases short and J 5 bases short, with 6 bases between. Germline V gives CDR1 SEHNR, CDR2 FQNEAQ (reference sequence). This CDR3 region has 11 residues. CDR3 region: CASSAPTEAFF. The DNA for the CDR3 is TGTGCCAGCAGCGCACCAACTGAAGCTTTCTTT.

The V and J genes are TRBV7-3 and TRBJ2-2, with D uncertain. This CDR3 has 16 amino acids. With 3 bases removed from V and 6 bases from J, the gap between germline ends came to 17 bases. Germline V gene sequence: CDR1 SGHTA, CDR2 FQGTGA. In DNA form, the CDR3 reads TGTGCCAGCAGCTTTTCCGGGCCCAGGAAGCCCGGGGAGCTGTTTTTT. This codes for CASSFSGPRKPGELFF.

The V and J genes are TRBV24-1 and TRBJ2-2; D is unclear. The germline V and J ends were trimmed by 4 bases and 6 bases, with 14 bases remaining between them. The CDR3 totals 15 residues. Germline V CDR1 and CDR2: KGHDR, SFDVKD. The CDR3 sequence is CATSDPRTWAGELFF. The CDR3 region has the DNA TGTGCCACCAGTGACCCTCGCACTTGGGCCGGGGAGCTGTTTTTT.

This clonotype was seen more than once but under ten times. The rearrangement joins TRBV2 to TRBJ1-2; a possible D gene is TRBD1 (5 bases). With 4 bases removed from V and 0 bases from J, the gap between germline ends came to 18 bases. Per the germline V gene, CDR1 is SNHLY and CDR2 is FYNNEI. CDR3 length equals 17 residues. CDR3 sequence reads: CASSATGGLLANYGYTF. CDR3 sequence (DNA): TGTGCCAGCAGTGCTACAGGAGGGTTATTAGCTAACTATGGCTACACCTTC.

The chain uses TRBV7-8 and TRBJ2-1; D tentatively fits TRBD1 or TRBD2 (7 bases each). The CDR3 extends over 14 amino acids. Germline V gene lookup returns CDR1 SGHVS and CDR2 FQNEAQ. The V and J ends lost 8 bases and 4 bases respectively, with 15 bases between them. DNA for the CDR3: TGTGCCAGCCGGCGGGGGACAGATTACAATGAGCAGTTCTTC. Translated: CASRRGTDYNEQFF. Full variable domain (remainder filled in from reference TRBV7-8 and TRBJ2-1): GAGVSQSPRYKVAKRGQDVALRCDPISGHVSLFWYQQALGQGPEFLTYFQNEAQLDKSGLPSDRFFAERPEGSVSTLKIQRTQQEDSAVYLCASRRGTDYNEQFFGPGTRLTVL.

The table lists this clonotype with a few counts. The V call is TRBV9, the J call TRBJ1-1; D may be TRBD1 (5 bases). The V and J ends lost 0 bases and 3 bases respectively, with 12 bases between them. The CDR3 length is 15 residues. CDR1 SGDLS and CDR2 YYNGEE come from the germline V gene. The chain's CDR3 is CASSVGGRTDTEAFF. The CDR3 region has the DNA TGTGCCAGCAGCGTAGGGGGACGGACGGACACTGAAGCTTTCTTT.

This clonotype was counted between two and nine times. The chain couples TRBV5-5 to TRBJ2-1; D call uncertain. Germline V gene data show CDR1 as SGHKS and CDR2 as YYEKEE (reference sequence). Trimming removed 0 bases at V and 0 bases at J, with 7 bases between. CDR3 length equals 15 residues. Here the CDR3 DNA reads TGTGCCAGCAGCTTGGTGGCGAGCTCCTACAATGAGCAGTTCTTC. This translates into CASSLVASSYNEQFF.

V is TRBV18 and J is TRBJ2-7; D possibly uses TRBD1 or TRBD2 (6 bases each). The germline gives CDR1 KGHSH, CDR2 LQKENI. This CDR3 region has 15 residues. V was cut by 3 bases and J by 6 bases, with 18 bases left in between. The CDR3 DNA reads as TGTGCCAGCTCACCCGGGACAAATGGGAGGACCGAGCAGTACTTC. Translation gives CASSPGTNGRTEQYF. Full variable domain (missing parts from reference TRBV18 and TRBJ2-7): NAGVMQNPRHLVRRRGQEARLRCSPMKGHSHVYWYRQLPEEGLKFMVYLQKENIIDESGMPKERFSAEFPKEGPSILRIQQVVRGDSAAYFCASSPGTNGRTEQYFGPGTRLTVT.

This chain connects TRBV9 to TRBJ2-7; TRBD2 might be the D (6 bases). The CDR3 is 15 residues long. Trimming took off 3 bases at V and 0 bases at J, with 13 bases between the two ends. Germline-derived CDR1 and CDR2 are SGDLS and YYNGEE. CDR3 loop: CASSAGAGISYEQYF. CDR3 in DNA: TGTGCCAGCAGCGCGGGAGCGGGTATCTCCTACGAGCAGTACTTC.

This clonotype has more than one count but fewer than ten. The chain uses TRBV5-1 and TRBJ2-2; D is ambiguous. With 1 base removed from V and 0 bases from J, the gap between germline ends came to 7 bases. Germline values: CDR1 SGHRS, CDR2 YFSETQ. CDR3 length: 15 residues. The CDR3 spells CASSLRRANTGELFF. The CDR3 nucleotides are TGCGCCAGCAGCTTGAGGCGAGCGAACACCGGGGAGCTGTTTTTT.

V is TRBV28 and J is TRBJ2-3, with D unclear. The germline gives CDR1 MDHEN, CDR2 SYDVKM. This CDR3 comprises 15 residues. The V and J ends lost 3 bases and 2 bases respectively, with 12 bases between them. This chain's CDR3 is CASSLSNGFTDTQYF. CDR3 DNA sequence: TGTGCCAGCAGTTTGAGCAATGGCTTCACAGATACGCAGTATTTT.

This clonotype was found a few times. The chain carries TRBV5-6 and TRBJ2-3, with D perhaps TRBD1 (5 bases). This CDR3 has 18 amino acids. The ends were cut back, 0 bases at V and 0 bases at J, with 17 bases in the middle. The germline V gene has CDR1 SGHDT and CDR2 YYEEEE. The CDR3 is CASSLGTQGLFSTDTQYF. Here the CDR3 DNA reads TGTGCCAGCAGCTTGGGGACCCAGGGCCTGTTTAGCACAGATACGCAGTATTTT.

This clonotype came up many times. The chain joins TRBV6-5 to TRBJ2-2; 8 positions agree with TRBD2. The CDR3 contains 15 residues. Germline V CDR1 and CDR2: MNHEY, SVGAGI. Trimming at V came to 6 bases and at J to 4 bases, leaving 7 bases not matched to a gene. DNA of the CDR3: TGTGCCAGCAGGGCCGGGACTAGGGTCACCGGGGAGCTGTTTTTT. It codes for CASRAGTRVTGELFF.

The chain has TRBV12-3 or TRBV12-4 and TRBJ1-1; D ambiguous. The germline V and J ends were trimmed by 5 bases and 6 bases, with 10 bases remaining between them. The CDR3 totals 12 residues. The CDR3 DNA is TGTGCCAGCAGTACCGGCTATGCTGAAGCTTTCTTT. Protein sequence: CASSTGYAEAFF.

The J gene is TRBJ2-7, the V gene TRBV7-9; weak D call: TRBD1 (6 bases). The CDR3 runs 13 residues. The ends were cut back, 9 bases at V and 3 bases at J, with 15 bases in the middle. CDR1 and CDR2 (germline): SEHNR, FQNEAQ (reference sequence). In nucleotides, the CDR3 is TGTGCCAGTGAGGACAGCCCCTACTACGAGCAGTACTTC. Translating gives CASEDSPYYEQYF.

The CDR3 coding sequence is TGTGCCAGCAGCCCCCGTTCAGCGGGCGAGCAGTACTTC. Translation gives CASSPRSAGEQYF. The chain links TRBV9 to TRBJ2-7; D is possibly TRBD2 (6 bases). Germline V gene lookup returns CDR1 SGDLS and CDR2 YYNGEE. The ends were cut back, 4 bases at V and 6 bases at J, with 14 bases in the middle. This CDR3 is 13 amino acids long.

The chain carries TRBV11-2 and TRBJ2-1; TRBD1 or TRBD2 may be the D gene (5 bases each). The CDR3 runs 14 residues. Germline V lookup: CDR1 SGHAT, CDR2 FQNNGV. V was clipped by 0 bases and J by 4 bases, with 7 bases between them. The CDR3 loop is CASSLEGTYNEQFF. The CDR3 DNA follows: TGTGCCAGCAGCTTAGAGGGGACGTACAATGAGCAGTTCTTC.

This clonotype has just a few counts. This chain links TRBV9 with TRBJ2-7; 7 nucleotides match TRBD1. Trimming took 0 bases from V and 2 from J; bases not matched to a gene: 2. This CDR3 has 14 amino acids. Germline CDR1 and CDR2: SGDLS and YYNGEE. The CDR3 sequence is CASSVGGTAYEQYF. CDR3 nucleotide sequence: TGTGCCAGCAGCGTAGGGGGGACAGCCTACGAGCAGTACTTC.

The chain employs TRBV12-3 or TRBV12-4 and TRBJ1-6; D is unclear. This CDR3 is 14 amino acids long. Trimming stripped 5 bases from V and 7 bases from J, with 12 bases between. CDR3 amino acids: CASSAAGMNSPLHF. The CDR3 bases are TGTGCCAGCAGTGCGGCGGGGATGAATTCACCCCTCCACTTT.

V usage is TRBV6-6 and J usage is TRBJ1-1, with D perhaps matching TRBD1 (6 bases). Germline V gene data show CDR1 as MNHNY and CDR2 as SVGAGI (reference sequence). Deletions cut 0 bases from V and 7 bases from J, with 9 bases between. The CDR3 sequence is 13 residues long. In DNA form, the CDR3 reads TGTGCCAGCAGTTACTCGGGAGGGGGTGAAGCTTTCTTT. Its translation: CASSYSGGGEAFF.

This clonotype was detected a few times. The V and J genes are TRBV7-9 and TRBJ2-5; the D gene is possibly TRBD2 (5 bases). Trimming cost V 3 bases and J 3 bases, with 5 bases left between them. Looked up from germline, CDR1 is SEHNR and CDR2 is FQNEAQ (reference sequence). The CDR3 extends over 12 amino acids. CDR3 sequence reads: CASSFGEETQYF. The CDR3 DNA reads TGTGCCAGCAGCTTCGGGGAAGAGACCCAGTACTTC.

This clonotype was counted a few times. The chain uses TRBV27 and TRBJ2-7; 12 bases match TRBD2. The CDR3 spans 16 residues. In germline, CDR1 is MNHEY, CDR2 SMNVEV (reference sequence). J gave up 2 bases and V 2 bases, and 4 bases lay outside the gene matches. The CDR3 DNA follows: TGTGCCAGCAGTTTAGCCTGGACTAGCGGGGCCTACGAGCAGTACTTC. This sequence encodes CASSLAWTSGAYEQYF.